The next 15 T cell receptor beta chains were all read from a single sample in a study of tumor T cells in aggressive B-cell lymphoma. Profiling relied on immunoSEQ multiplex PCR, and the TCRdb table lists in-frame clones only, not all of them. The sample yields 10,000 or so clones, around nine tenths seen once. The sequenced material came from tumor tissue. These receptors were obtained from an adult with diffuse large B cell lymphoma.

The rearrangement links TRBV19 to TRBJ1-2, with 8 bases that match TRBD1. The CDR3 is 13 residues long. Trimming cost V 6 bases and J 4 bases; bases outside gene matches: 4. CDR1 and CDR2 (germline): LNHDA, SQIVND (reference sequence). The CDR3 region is CASREDRAYGYTF. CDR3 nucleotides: TGTGCCAGTAGGGAGGACAGGGCCTATGGCTACACCTTC.

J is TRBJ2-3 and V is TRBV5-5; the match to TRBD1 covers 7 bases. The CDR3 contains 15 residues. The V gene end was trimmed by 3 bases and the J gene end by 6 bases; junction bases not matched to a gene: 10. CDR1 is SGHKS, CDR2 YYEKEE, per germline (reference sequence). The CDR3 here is CASSWGQRGSDTQYF. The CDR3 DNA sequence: TGTGCCAGCAGCTGGGGACAGAGGGGGTCCGATACGCAGTATTTT.

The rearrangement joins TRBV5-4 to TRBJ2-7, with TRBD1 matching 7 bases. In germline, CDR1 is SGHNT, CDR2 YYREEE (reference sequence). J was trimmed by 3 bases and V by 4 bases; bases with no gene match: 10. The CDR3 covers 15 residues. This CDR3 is CASSPPGQMVYEQYF. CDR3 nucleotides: TGTGCCAGCAGCCCACCGGGACAGATGGTCTACGAGCAGTACTTC.

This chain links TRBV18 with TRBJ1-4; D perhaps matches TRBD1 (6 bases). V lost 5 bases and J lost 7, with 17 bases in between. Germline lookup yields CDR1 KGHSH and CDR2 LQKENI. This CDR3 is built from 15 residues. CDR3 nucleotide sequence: TGTGCCAGCTCATTACAGGGCTCTCCAGGTGAAAAACTGTTTTTT. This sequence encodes CASSLQGSPGEKLFF.

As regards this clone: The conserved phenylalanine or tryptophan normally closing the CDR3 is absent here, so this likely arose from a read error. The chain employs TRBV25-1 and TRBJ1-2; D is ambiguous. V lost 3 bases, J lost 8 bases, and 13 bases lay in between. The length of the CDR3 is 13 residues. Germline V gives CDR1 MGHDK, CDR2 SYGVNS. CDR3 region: CASSESETGGYTL. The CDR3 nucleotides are TGTGCCAGCAGTGAGAGCGAGACGGGGGGCTACACCCTC.

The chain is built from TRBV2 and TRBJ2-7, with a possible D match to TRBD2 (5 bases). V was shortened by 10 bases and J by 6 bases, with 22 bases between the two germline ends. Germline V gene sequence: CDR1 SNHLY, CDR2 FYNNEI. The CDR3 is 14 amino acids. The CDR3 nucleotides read TGTGCCACCCTGCCTGTGGGAGCCTTTGGCGAGCAGTACTTC. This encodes CATLPVGAFGEQYF. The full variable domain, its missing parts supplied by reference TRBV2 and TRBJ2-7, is EPEVTQTPSHQVTQMGQEVILRCVPISNHLYFYWYRQILGQKVEFLVSFYNNEISEKSEIFDDQFSVERPDGSNFTLKIRSTKLEDSAMYFCATLPVGAFGEQYFGPGTRLTVT.

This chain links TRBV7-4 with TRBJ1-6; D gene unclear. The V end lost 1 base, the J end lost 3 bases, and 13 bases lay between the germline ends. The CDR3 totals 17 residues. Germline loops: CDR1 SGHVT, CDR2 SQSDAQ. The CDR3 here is CASSLDGRNLYNSPLHF. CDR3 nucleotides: TGTGCCAGCAGCTTAGACGGCAGGAACCTCTATAATTCACCCCTCCACTTT.

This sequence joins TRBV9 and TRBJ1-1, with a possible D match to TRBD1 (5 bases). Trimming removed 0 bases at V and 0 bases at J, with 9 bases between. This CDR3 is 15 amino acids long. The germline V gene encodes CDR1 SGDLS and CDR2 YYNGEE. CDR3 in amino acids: CASSVGGFLNTEAFF. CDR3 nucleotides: TGTGCCAGCAGCGTAGGGGGCTTCCTGAACACTGAAGCTTTCTTT.

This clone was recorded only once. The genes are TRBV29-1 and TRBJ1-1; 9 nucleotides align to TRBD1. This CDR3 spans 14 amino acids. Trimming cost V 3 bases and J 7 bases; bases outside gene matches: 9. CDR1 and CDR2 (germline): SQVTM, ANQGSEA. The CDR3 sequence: CSVERDREYFEAFF. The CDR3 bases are TGCAGCGTTGAGAGGGACAGGGAGTATTTTGAAGCTTTCTTT.

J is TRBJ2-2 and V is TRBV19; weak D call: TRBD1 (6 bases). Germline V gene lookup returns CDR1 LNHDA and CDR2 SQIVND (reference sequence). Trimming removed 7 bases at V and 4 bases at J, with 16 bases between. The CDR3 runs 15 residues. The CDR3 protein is CASTGVWGLTGELFF. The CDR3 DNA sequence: TGTGCCAGTACCGGGGTGTGGGGGCTCACCGGGGAGCTGTTTTTT.

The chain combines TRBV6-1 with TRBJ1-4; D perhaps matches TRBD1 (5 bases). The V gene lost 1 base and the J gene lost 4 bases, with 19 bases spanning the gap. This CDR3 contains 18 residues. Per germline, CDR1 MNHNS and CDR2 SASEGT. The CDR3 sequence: CASSEEGYRPGYNEKLFF. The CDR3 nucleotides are TGTGCCAGCAGTGAAGAAGGTTACAGGCCCGGCTATAATGAAAAACTGTTTTTT.

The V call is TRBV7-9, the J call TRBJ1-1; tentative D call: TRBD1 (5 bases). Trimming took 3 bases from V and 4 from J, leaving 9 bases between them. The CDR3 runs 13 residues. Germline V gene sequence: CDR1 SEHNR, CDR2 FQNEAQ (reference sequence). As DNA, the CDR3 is TGTGCCAGCAGCTTCGGGGGTCCCACTGAAGCTTTCTTT. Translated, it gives CASSFGGPTEAFF.

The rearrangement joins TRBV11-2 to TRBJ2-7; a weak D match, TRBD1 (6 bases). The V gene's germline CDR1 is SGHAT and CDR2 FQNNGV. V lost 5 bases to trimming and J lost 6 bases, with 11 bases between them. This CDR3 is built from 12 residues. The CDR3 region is CASSHRVGEQYF. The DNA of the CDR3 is TGTGCCAGCAGCCACAGGGTTGGCGAGCAGTACTTC.

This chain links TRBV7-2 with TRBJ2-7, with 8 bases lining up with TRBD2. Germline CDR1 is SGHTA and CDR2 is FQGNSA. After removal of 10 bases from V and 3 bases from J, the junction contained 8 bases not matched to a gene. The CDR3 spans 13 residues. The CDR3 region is CATESTSGYEQYF. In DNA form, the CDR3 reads TGTGCCACCGAATCTACTAGCGGCTACGAGCAGTACTTC.

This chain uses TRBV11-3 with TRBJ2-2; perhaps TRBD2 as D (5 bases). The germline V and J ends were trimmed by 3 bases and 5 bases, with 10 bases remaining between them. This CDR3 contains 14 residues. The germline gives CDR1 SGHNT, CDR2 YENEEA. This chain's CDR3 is CASSFVRDTGELFF. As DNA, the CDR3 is TGTGCCAGCAGCTTTGTACGGGATACCGGGGAGCTGTTTTTT.